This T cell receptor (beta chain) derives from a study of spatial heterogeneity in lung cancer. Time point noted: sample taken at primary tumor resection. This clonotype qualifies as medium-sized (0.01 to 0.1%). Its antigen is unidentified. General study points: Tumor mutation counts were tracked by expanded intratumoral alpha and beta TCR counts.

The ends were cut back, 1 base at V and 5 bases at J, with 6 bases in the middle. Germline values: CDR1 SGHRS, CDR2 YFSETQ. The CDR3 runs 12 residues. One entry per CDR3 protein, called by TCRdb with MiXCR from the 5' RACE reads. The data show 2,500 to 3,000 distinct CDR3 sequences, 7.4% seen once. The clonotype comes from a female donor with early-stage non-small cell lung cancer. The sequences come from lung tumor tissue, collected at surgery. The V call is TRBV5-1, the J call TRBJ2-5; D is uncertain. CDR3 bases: TGCGCCAGCAGCTTGACCACGGAGACCCAGTACTTC. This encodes CASSLTTETQYF. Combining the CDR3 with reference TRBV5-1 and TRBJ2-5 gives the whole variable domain KAGVTQTPRYLIKTRGQQVTLSCSPISGHRSVSWYQQTPGQGLQFLFEYFSETQRNKGNFPGRFSGRQFSNSRSEMNVSTLELGDSALYLCASSLTTETQYFGPGTRLLVL.